The rows below give T cell receptor beta chains drawn from one sample of a study of blood T cells in healthy people across ages. TCRdb ran MiXCR on the 5' RACE reads and lists one entry per CDR3 protein. The sample shows some 640,000 distinct CDR3 sequences, 49% of them seen only once. Sample: blood. These receptor sequences come from an older woman in good health. CDR3s include the opening cysteine and the closing phenylalanine or tryptophan. The D gene is left open where the match is weak. Size is omitted from some rows. Given values are once, few, many or a class for expanded clones.

v_gene	j_gene	d_gene	abundance	CDR3nt	CDR3aa
TRBV30	TRBJ2-4	NA	NA	TGTGCCTGGAGTGTAAAAGGGGCCCCTGAGCAGTACTTC	CAWSVKGAPEQYF
TRBV7-3	TRBJ2-7	NA	NA	TGTGCCAGCAGCAAAAAAGGGGGAGCGTCTTACAATGAGCAGTACTTC	CASSKKGGASYNEQYF
TRBV20-1	TRBJ1-5	NA	NA	TGCAGTGCTAGCGGAGGGGCCCTCGGGGATCAGCCCCAGCATTTT	CSASGGALGDQPQHF
TRBV20-1	TRBJ2-6	NA	once	TGCAGTGCTCCTGACGCGAACTCTGGGGCCAACGTCCTGACTTTC	CSAPDANSGANVLTF
TRBV29-1	TRBJ2-7	NA	few	TGCAGCGTTGAAGGTCCCGGAGCCTACGAGCAGTACTTC	CSVEGPGAYEQYF
TRBV7-2	TRBJ2-7	NA	NA	TGTGCCAGCAGCTTAGGGGTAGGCCCCGAGCAGTACTTC	CASSLGVGPEQYF
TRBV14	TRBJ1-2	NA	few	TGTGCCAGCAGCCGCGACCCAGGGAACTATGGCTACACCTTC	CASSRDPGNYGYTF
TRBV7-3	TRBJ2-5	TRBD2	many	TGTGCCAGCAGCTTAAAATCGGGACTAGGGCAAGAGACCCAGTACTTC	CASSLKSGLGQETQYF
TRBV3-1	TRBJ2-3	NA	NA	TGTGCCAGCAGCCAAGGGGCGAATACGCAGTATTTT	CASSQGANTQYF
TRBV20-1	TRBJ2-5	TRBD2	many	TGCAGTGCTAGTTCAGGGCTAGCGGGAGGGCCGGGGACCCAGTACTTC	CSASSGLAGGPGTQYF
TRBV30	TRBJ2-3	NA	NA	TGTGCCTGGAGTCCCCGAGTGGCAGATACGCAGTATTTT	CAWSPRVADTQYF
TRBV15	TRBJ2-3	TRBD1	few	TGTGCCACCAGCACATCCCTTACAGGGGCAGATACGCAGTATTTT	CATSTSLTGADTQYF
TRBV7-2	TRBJ2-5	NA	NA	TGTGCCAGCAGCTCTAACGGACCTACGCGGGAGACCCAGTACTTC	CASSSNGPTRETQYF
TRBV27	TRBJ2-7	TRBD1	NA	TGTGCCAGCAGTCCCGGACAGGGTTGGTACGAGCAGTACTTC	CASSPGQGWYEQYF
TRBV14	TRBJ2-6	NA	NA	TGTGCCGCGAGACAGGACTCGTTTGGGGCCAACGTCCTGACTTTC	CAARQDSFGANVLTF
TRBV4-3	TRBJ1-4	NA	NA	TGCGTCAGCAGCCAAGACGGCACGGGGGCGAGGCATGAAAAACTGTTTTTT	CVSSQDGTGARHEKLFF
TRBV2	TRBJ2-7	NA	NA	TGTGCCAGCAGTGGGCCGGGTACCCCTGGCGAGCAGTACTTC	CASSGPGTPGEQYF
TRBV14	TRBJ2-3	NA	NA	TGTGCCAGCAGCCAAAGCAGGAGAGGTACAGATACGCAGTATTTT	CASSQSRRGTDTQYF
TRBV19	TRBJ2-5	NA	NA	TGTGCCAGTAGTATCGGCTCAGGGCAAGAGACCCAGTACTTC	CASSIGSGQETQYF
TRBV29-1	TRBJ1-1	TRBD1	many	TGCAGCGTTGCCCGGACAGGGGACAACACTGAAGCTTTCTTT	CSVARTGDNTEAFF
TRBV4-1	TRBJ1-5	TRBD1	once	TGCGCCAGCAGCCAACGACAGGGGTGGTCAAGTCAGCCCCAGCATTTT	CASSQRQGWSSQPQHF
TRBV7-3	TRBJ2-6	NA	once	TGTGCCAGCAGCTTAACCAGGGCTGGGGCCAACGTCCTGACTTTC	CASSLTRAGANVLTF
TRBV9	TRBJ2-7	TRBD1	few	TGTGCCAGCAGCCCCGCTTTGGGGACAGCCTACGAGCAGTACTTC	CASSPALGTAYEQYF
TRBV24-1	TRBJ2-5	NA	few	TGTGCCACCAGCGTTCCGAATATCCGCCAAGAGACCCAGTACTTC	CATSVPNIRQETQYF
TRBV7-9	TRBJ2-1	NA	NA	TGCGCCAGCAGCTTATACCAGGGAGGAGGGGGTGGGAGATTGTACGAGCAGTTCTTC	CASSLYQGGGGGRLYEQFF
TRBV6-2/TRBV6-3	TRBJ2-5	NA	few	TGTGCCAGCAATCAGCCGGCTAGGGAGCAGTACTTC	CASNQPAREQYF
TRBV20-1	TRBJ2-1	TRBD2	NA	TGCAGTGCTAGTACCCGCCTAGCGGGCCATGAGCAGTTCTTC	CSASTRLAGHEQFF
TRBV4-3	TRBJ1-2	NA	NA	TGCGCCAGCAGCCAAGATTCAGGGGACGGTTATGGCTACACCTTC	CASSQDSGDGYGYTF
TRBV12-3/TRBV12-4	TRBJ2-3	NA	NA	TGTGCCAGCAGCTTAGGAAGAAGGCTAACAGATACGCAGTATTTT	CASSLGRRLTDTQYF
TRBV20-1	TRBJ2-1	NA	NA	TGCAGTGCTATGGCGGGACTCTACAATGAGCAGTTCTTC	CSAMAGLYNEQFF
TRBV6-5	TRBJ2-7	NA	NA	TGTGCCAGCAGGGGCACTAGGGGCTCCTACGAGCAGTACTTC	CASRGTRGSYEQYF
TRBV5-4	TRBJ1-6	TRBD1	NA	TGTGCCAGCAGGGCCAGGACAGGGGATTCACCCCTCCACTTT	CASRARTGDSPLHF
TRBV12-3/TRBV12-4	TRBJ2-1	TRBD1	NA	TGTGCCAGCAGTTTAGGACAGGGGGCCTCCGGTGGGCAGTTCTTC	CASSLGQGASGGQFF
TRBV10-3	TRBJ2-7	NA	NA	TGTGCCATCAGTGATCGAGGGTACAATGAGCAGTACTTC	CAISDRGYNEQYF